The 27 T cell receptor beta chains below all came from one sample that was sequenced in a study of blood T cells in healthy people across ages (dated by TCRdb to between 2015 and 2016). The library came from 5' RACE. The listed sequencing device is Illumina HiSeq 2500. A second PCR of 7 to 11 cycles was performed with a sample-barcoded 5' primer and a J-beta primer mix. TCRdb itself trimmed the public reads at Q25 with fastp, ran MiXCR and retained productive beta chains. CDR3 protein sequences are deduplicated, and each keeps its most common genes and DNA. Here the sample has 650,000 to 700,000 distinct CDR3 sequences; 32% occur a single time. The top ten constitute approximately 15% of the sample. The sample comprised blood. These TCRs come from a woman aged 80 or over in good health. Donor details come from another sample of the same person, matched by shared clones.

About this clonotype: A much larger clone is a single base away; this may be a read error. The chain couples TRBV30 to TRBJ2-7; 7 nucleotides match TRBD1. CDR1 GTSNPN and CDR2 SVGIG come from the germline V gene (reference sequence). The CDR3 length is 12 residues. The CDR3 reads CVAQGLPYEQYF. The CDR3 DNA is TGTGTCGCACAGGGGCTCCCCTACGAGCAGTACTTC. The whole variable domain, filled in from reference TRBV30 and TRBJ2-7, reads SQTIHQWPATLVQPVGSPLSLECTVEGTSNPNLYWYRQAAGRGLQLLFYSVGIGQISSEVPQNLSASRPQDRQFILSSKKLLLSDSGFYLCVAQGLPYEQYFGPGTRLTVT.

This clonotype has a single count. The germline gene is not matched at one end of the junction; a read error may be the cause. V and J are TRBV6-5 and TRBJ1-3; 9 nucleotides line up with TRBD1. Germline V gene lookup returns CDR1 MNHEY and CDR2 SVGAGI. The CDR3 contains 15 residues. DNA for the CDR3: TGTGCCAGCAGTTACGGACAGGGGTCCGGAAACACCGTATATTTT. This codes for CASSYGQGSGNTVYF.

This clonotype was observed many times. The chain carries TRBV20-1 and TRBJ1-6; TRBD1 aligns across 7 bases. V was clipped by 7 bases and J by 9 bases; unmatched bases: 15. Germline values: CDR1 DFQATT, CDR2 SNEGSKA (reference sequence). This CDR3 is built from 15 residues. The CDR3 bases are TGCAGTGTCCAGTCCCCAGGGGGACTTGGTTCACCCCTCCACTTT. This translates into CSVQSPGGLGSPLHF.

This clonotype appeared a few times. CDR3 DNA sequence: TGCAGTGCTGGAACAGGGGGCATTACAGATACGCAGTATTTT. Translating it yields CSAGTGGITDTQYF. This chain uses TRBV20-1 with TRBJ2-3; 9 nucleotides match TRBD1. Germline-derived CDR1 and CDR2 are DFQATT and SNEGSKA (reference sequence). Germline trimming cut 5 bases from V and 3 bases from J; bases unmatched to any gene: 6. The CDR3 runs to 14 residues.

The chain carries TRBV20-1 and TRBJ1-2; D may be TRBD1 (6 bases). Germline-derived CDR1 and CDR2 are DFQATT and SNEGSKA (reference sequence). The CDR3 extends over 13 amino acids. V was shortened by 0 bases and J by 6 bases, with 11 bases between the two germline ends. CDR3 sequence reads: CSARDRGQNGYTF. The CDR3 nucleotides read TGCAGTGCTAGAGATCGGGGGCAGAATGGCTACACCTTC.

In the case of this clonotype: This may come from a read error, since a much larger clone is one base off. The CDR3: CASSRDAKGSYNEQYF. DNA for the CDR3: TGTGCCAGCAGTCGGGACGCAAAGGGCTCCTACAATGAGCAGTACTTC. This rearrangement joins TRBV12-3 or TRBV12-4 to TRBJ2-7, with D perhaps assigned TRBD1 or TRBD2 (5 bases each). V lost 5 bases and J 7 bases, leaving 24 bases between the germline ends. The CDR3 extends over 16 amino acids.

The table lists this clonotype with many counts. The chain uses TRBV20-1 and TRBJ1-1, with a weak D call TRBD1 (5 bases). Between the trimmed V and J ends, which lost 2 bases and 1 base, there was a span of 14 bases. Germline CDR1 and CDR2: DFQATT and SNEGSKA (reference sequence). CDR3 length equals 15 residues. CDR3 protein: CSARRAGTSNTEAFF. The CDR3 bases are TGCAGTGCTAGACGGGCCGGGACGTCGAACACTGAAGCTTTCTTT.

As concerns this clonotype: Compared with germline, one end of the junction differs, possibly owing to a read error. The chain is built from TRBV5-1 and TRBJ1-6; maybe TRBD1 (6 bases). From germline, CDR1 is SGHRS and CDR2 YFSETQ. The CDR3 runs 14 residues. CDR3 DNA sequence: TGCGCCAGCAGCGGGGGCCCTGGGGATTCACCCCCCCACTTT. Translation gives CASSGGPGDSPPHF. Supplemented by reference TRBV5-1 and TRBJ1-6, the full variable domain reads KAGVTQTPRYLIKTRGQQVTLSCSPISGHRSVSWYQQTPGQGLQFLFEYFSETQRNKGNFPGRFSGRQFSNSRSEMNVSTLELGDSALYLCASSGGPGDSPPHFGNGTRLTVT.

This clonotype came up many times. The genes are TRBV6-5 and TRBJ2-7; D remains ambiguous. Germline V lookup: CDR1 MNHEY, CDR2 SVGAGI. The ends were cut back, 6 bases at V and 3 bases at J, with 15 bases in the middle. CDR3 length: 14 residues. The CDR3 spells CASRATQSGYEQYF. DNA of the CDR3: TGTGCCAGCAGAGCTACCCAGTCGGGCTACGAGCAGTACTTC.

A remark on this clonotype: A much larger clonotype is one base distant, so this may be a read error. The chain recombines TRBV29-1 with TRBJ1-1; D remains ambiguous. Germline loops: CDR1 SQVTM, CDR2 ANQGSEA. The V end lost 8 bases, the J end lost 6 bases, and 16 bases lay between the germline ends. The CDR3 is 12 residues long. Here the CDR3 DNA reads TGCAGCATACGGGGTCCCGCCGCTGAAGCTTTCTTT. This sequence encodes CSIRGPAAEAFF.

This clonotype was found many times. The rearrangement uses TRBV20-1 and TRBJ2-3; TRBD2 is a possible D gene (6 bases). The CDR3 has 16 residues. V gave up 6 bases and J gave up 3 bases, with 22 bases separating them. The V gene's germline CDR1 is DFQATT and CDR2 SNEGSKA (reference sequence). Here the CDR3 reads CSALEGLISVTDTQYF. The DNA of the CDR3 is TGCAGTGCCCTAGAGGGACTCATCTCCGTTACAGATACGCAGTATTTT.

The chain recombines TRBV20-1 with TRBJ2-1, with D tentatively TRBD1 (5 bases). Germline CDR1 is DFQATT and CDR2 is SNEGSKA (reference sequence). V was cut by 0 bases and J by 8 bases, with 14 bases left in between. The CDR3 runs to 14 residues. Here the CDR3 DNA reads TGCAGTGCTAGAGATCCCCAGGGTGGGGATGAGCAGTTCTTC. Translated: CSARDPQGGDEQFF.

This chain joins TRBV20-1 and TRBJ1-1; TRBD1 matches 7 bases. This CDR3 is built from 12 residues. CDR1 is DFQATT, CDR2 SNEGSKA, per germline (reference sequence). Unmatched junction bases numbered 3, after V lost 2 bases and J lost 6 bases. The CDR3 coding sequence is TGCAGTGCTAGAAGGGACAGTTCTGAAGCTTTCTTT. Protein product: CSARRDSSEAFF.

This clonotype was counted ten times or more. The chain joins TRBV6-5 to TRBJ1-4; 7 positions match TRBD1. Losses at the gene ends were 2 bases for V and 0 bases for J; bases not matched to a gene: 0. This CDR3 is 15 amino acids long. Germline V lookup: CDR1 MNHEY, CDR2 SVGAGI. The CDR3 loop reads CASSYTGATNEKLFF. CDR3 nucleotide sequence: TGTGCCAGCAGTTACACAGGGGCAACTAATGAAAAACTGTTTTTT.

A few counts support this clonotype. This chain uses TRBV5-5 with TRBJ2-1; 11 nucleotides match TRBD2. The CDR3 covers 17 residues. The germline gives CDR1 SGHKS, CDR2 YYEKEE (reference sequence). The junction had 9 bases not matched to a gene; V was cut back by 4 bases and J by 3 bases. The DNA of the CDR3 is TGTGCCAGCAGCCGGACCTTGACTAGCGGGGACTACAATGAGCAGTTCTTC. Encoded protein: CASSRTLTSGDYNEQFF.

As for this clonotype: At one end the junction does not follow the germline gene, possibly because of a read error. The gene calls are TRBV27 and TRBJ2-1, with 7 positions matching TRBD2. Germline CDR1 MNHEY, CDR2 SMNVEV (reference sequence). This CDR3 spans 16 amino acids. The CDR3 region is CASSFLTLTSSNEQFF. Written as DNA, the CDR3 is TGTGCCAGCAGTTTCCTCACTTTGACTAGCAGTAATGAACAGTTCTTC.

This clonotype was found a few times. The gene calls are TRBV6-2 or TRBV6-3 and TRBJ2-2; D gene ambiguous. The CDR3 is 16 amino acids. The germline gives CDR1 MNHEY, CDR2 SVGEGT. Trimming removed 2 bases at V and 11 bases at J, with 21 bases between. DNA of the CDR3: TGTGCCAGCAGTTACCGTGGGTTAGACCACCCTTCCGAGCTGTTTTTT. Encoded protein: CASSYRGLDHPSELFF.

This chain links TRBV2 with TRBJ1-2; 8 nucleotides agree with TRBD1. CDR1 SNHLY and CDR2 FYNNEI come from the germline V gene. The CDR3 runs to 15 residues. The ends lost 6 bases at V and 2 bases at J; junction bases unmatched: 8. The CDR3 here is CASSGVRGQNYGYTF. CDR3 DNA: TGTGCCAGCAGCGGAGTCAGGGGGCAGAACTATGGCTACACCTTC. The full variable domain, rest sourced from reference TRBV2 and TRBJ1-2, is EPEVTQTPSHQVTQMGQEVILRCVPISNHLYFYWYRQILGQKVEFLVSFYNNEISEKSEIFDDQFSVERPDGSNFTLKIRSTKLEDSAMYFCASSGVRGQNYGYTFGSGTRLTVV.

This clonotype appeared many times. This chain links TRBV10-3 with TRBJ2-6; tentatively, D is TRBD1 (6 bases). The CDR3 is 15 residues long. V was trimmed by 11 bases and J by 0 bases, leaving 14 bases between them. In germline, CDR1 is ENHRY, CDR2 SYGVKD. The chain's CDR3 is CAAGQLSSGANVLTF. CDR3 coding DNA: TGTGCCGCCGGACAGCTAAGCTCTGGGGCCAACGTCCTGACTTTC.

A word on this clonotype: A much larger clone sits a single nucleotide away, making a read error possible. This chain links TRBV5-1 with TRBJ2-5; 13 positions match TRBD2. CDR1 SGHRS and CDR2 YFSETQ come from the germline V gene. The CDR3 totals 16 residues. Trimming removed 2 bases from V and 11 bases from J; junction bases left unmatched: 12. The CDR3: CASSFLLAGGYNEQYF. CDR3 bases: TGCGCCAGCAGCTTTCTACTAGCGGGGGGGTACAATGAGCAGTACTTC.

The V call is TRBV12-3 or TRBV12-4, the J call TRBJ2-3, with 9 positions matching TRBD1. The CDR3 loop spans 16 amino acids. With V trimmed by 4 bases and J by 4 bases, 9 bases remained unmatched. As DNA, the CDR3 is TGTGCCAGCAGTTCAACAGGGGGCGCCAGAGCAGATACGCAGTATTTT. Protein product: CASSSTGGARADTQYF.

Many counts were recorded for this clonotype. This sequence joins TRBV9 and TRBJ2-1, with 8 bases fitting TRBD1. Trimming cost V 0 bases and J 7 bases; bases outside gene matches: 6. This CDR3 is 15 amino acids long. From germline, CDR1 is SGDLS and CDR2 YYNGEE. The CDR3, as DNA: TGTGCCAGCAGCGTAGCGGGACAGGACGGGAATGAGCAGTTCTTC. It translates to CASSVAGQDGNEQFF. Full variable domain (rest looked up from reference TRBV9 and TRBJ2-1): DSGVTQTPKHLITATGQRVTLRCSPRSGDLSVYWYQQSLDQGLQFLIQYYNGEERAKGNILERFSAQQFPDLHSELNLSSLELGDSALYFCASSVAGQDGNEQFFGPGTRLTVL.

In this sample, this clonotype turned up many times. The rearrangement links TRBV4-2 to TRBJ2-5; D possibly matches TRBD1 or TRBD2 (5 bases each). Germline loops: CDR1 LGHNA, CDR2 YNFKEQ. V dropped 4 bases and J dropped 4 bases, with 13 bases sitting between them. The CDR3 runs to 14 residues. The CDR3 sequence: CASSLGHEGETQYF. CDR3 DNA: TGTGCCAGCAGCCTAGGACACGAGGGAGAGACCCAGTACTTC.

The chain carries TRBV9 and TRBJ1-6, with D unclear. The CDR3 totals 16 residues. Germline V lookup: CDR1 SGDLS, CDR2 YYNGEE. V was pared by 0 bases and J by 0 bases, with 7 bases between. CDR3: CASSVGLGSYNSPLHF. The CDR3 nucleotides read TGTGCCAGCAGCGTAGGGTTGGGCTCCTATAATTCACCCCTCCACTTT.

The CDR3 nucleotides are TGTGCCAGCAGTGAAGCGACAGGGAACACTGAAGCTTTCTTT. Translation gives CASSEATGNTEAFF. The genes are TRBV2 and TRBJ1-1; tentatively, D is TRBD1 (6 bases). The CDR3 totals 14 residues. Germline V CDR1 and CDR2: SNHLY, FYNNEI. V shed 0 bases and J shed 1 base, with 6 bases lying between them.

This clonotype was picked up a small number of times. A much larger clone differs by one base, so this may be a read error. V is TRBV10-2 and J is TRBJ2-7; D possibly matches TRBD1 or TRBD2 (5 bases each). The CDR3 covers 16 residues. CDR1 and CDR2 from the germline V gene are WSHSY and SAAADI. V lost 0 bases and J lost 3, with 15 bases in between. The CDR3 is CASSESGREFYYEQYF. CDR3 nucleotide sequence: TGCGCCAGCAGTGAGTCGGGCAGGGAGTTTTACTACGAGCAGTACTTC.

Ten or more counts support this clonotype. The CDR3 region is CASSPRPVGVTGELFF. CDR3 DNA: TGTGCCAGCAGCCCTAGGCCAGTTGGAGTCACCGGGGAGCTGTTTTTT. This chain uses TRBV7-3 with TRBJ2-2; no firm D call. Germline lookup yields CDR1 SGHTA and CDR2 FQGTGA. The CDR3 runs 16 residues. The germline V and J ends were trimmed by 5 bases and 4 bases, with 17 bases remaining between them.